One and the same sample provided the 3 T cell receptor beta chains below, sequenced in a study of blood T cell repertoires in COVID-19. Only in-frame clones appear in the TCRdb table, and some are missing; sequencing was by immunoSEQ multiplex PCR. The sample has fewer than 250,000 clones; around four fifths are singletons. Sequenced material: peripheral blood. These receptors came from a man in his fifties with active or convalescent COVID-19.

J is TRBJ2-1 and V is TRBV16; weak D call: TRBD1 (6 bases). CDR3 length: 15 amino acids. Germline CDR1 and CDR2: KGHSY and FQNENV. V dropped 1 base and J dropped 1 base, with 8 bases sitting between them. The CDR3 DNA reads as TGTGCCAGCAGCCAATTCAGGGGATCCTACAATGAGCAGTTCTTC. Its protein product is CASSQFRGSYNEQFF.

The chain couples TRBV9 to TRBJ2-7; the match to TRBD2 covers 9 bases. The J segment lost 3 bases and the V segment lost 0 bases, leaving 1 base of the junction unmatched. From germline, CDR1 is SGDLS and CDR2 YYNGEE. This CDR3 comprises 14 residues. The CDR3 nucleotides are TGTGCCAGCAGCGTAGGTAGCGGGAGCTACGAGCAGTACTTC. Translation: CASSVGSGSYEQYF.

The chain couples TRBV5-1 to TRBJ2-7; 16 bases are a match to TRBD2. V gave up 4 bases and J gave up 5 bases; unmatched junction bases: 12. Germline assignment: CDR1 SGHRS and CDR2 YFSETQ. The CDR3 spans 18 residues. This CDR3 is CASSRGTGTSGRVDEQYF. The CDR3 nucleotides read TGCGCCAGCAGCCGGGGGACCGGGACTAGCGGGAGGGTAGACGAGCAGTACTTC.